The subject of this entry is one TCR beta chain. The repertoire was sequenced with immunoSEQ multiplex PCR; TCRdb's copy has only in-frame clones and lacks some. The sample has 200,000 to 250,000 clones; around 90% are singletons. Germline CDR1 and CDR2: SGHTA and FQGTGA. Between the trimmed V and J ends, which lost 2 bases and 1 base, there was a span of 13 bases. There are 16 residues in the CDR3. The source of the sample is a study of blood T cell repertoires in COVID-19. The sequence was obtained from a man older than 75 with acute or convalescent COVID-19. V gene TRBV7-3 combines with J gene TRBJ2-3; the D gene is possibly TRBD2 (6 bases). The specimen was peripheral blood. CDR3: CASSLGGTWGTDTQYF. For the CDR3, the DNA is TGTGCCAGCAGCTTAGGGGGGACGTGGGGCACAGATACGCAGTATTTT.